This is a list of T cell receptor beta chains from one sample in a study of blood T cells in healthy people across ages. Each CDR3 protein gets one entry after TCRdb re-called the 5' RACE reads with MiXCR. The sample consists of 1.8 million or so distinct CDR3 sequences, around 42% of them appearing once. The sample was blood. These receptors originate from a human donor in good health. The conserved cysteine and the conserved F or W are not part of the CDR3 here. The order of the fields is J gene, V gene, CDR3 protein.

TRBJ1-1 | TRBV20-1 | SASGPPEYTEAF
TRBJ1-2 | TRBV5-1 | ASSPGPTGDGYT
TRBJ2-3 | TRBV10-3 | AIGWAGDFSTDTQY
- | TRBV6-6 | ASRLGQAPITYEQY
TRBJ2-7 | TRBV11-2 | ASSSNQDSTYEQY
TRBJ1-2 | TRBV20-1 | SAKGRGGNYGYT
TRBJ2-6 | TRBV4-1 | ASSHHRGTASSGANVLT
TRBJ1-1 | TRBV7-9 | ASTLRGVGNTEAF
TRBJ1-1 | TRBV24-1 | ATGSGRGDTEAF
TRBJ2-7 | TRBV28 | ASSPPGGQSSYEQY
TRBJ2-3 | TRBV3-1 | ASSFTSGYSTDTQY
TRBJ2-1 | TRBV20-1 | SAPSGRGDYNEQF
TRBJ2-1 | TRBV27 | ASRLAGRTEQF
TRBJ2-5 | TRBV4-3 | ASSQDTSRKEQY
TRBJ2-3 | TRBV20-1 | STAEGQTDTQY
TRBJ2-3 | TRBV28 | ASSSPSITSGGDAQY
TRBJ2-3 | TRBV29-1 | SVGSLAGVNTQY
TRBJ2-6 | TRBV7-9 | ASSLGLGEGLSGANVLT
TRBJ1-6 | TRBV23-1 | ASSQSWVERLRDRVNSPLH
TRBJ1-2 | TRBV6-1 | ASRIMTDSNYGYT
TRBJ1-2 | TRBV7-2 | TSSLRSGRNYGYT
TRBJ2-7 | TRBV7-2 | ASSFVGRGQAPRSSYEQY
TRBJ2-3 | TRBV7-2 | ASSFIDFEDTQY
TRBJ2-3 | TRBV7-9 | AVSQRGQTDTQY
TRBJ2-7 | TRBV20-1 | SAPHRGVGPYEQY
TRBJ2-1 | TRBV29-1 | SARDTSGQVSYNEQF
TRBJ2-5 | TRBV4-3 | ASSQDWSYETQY
- | TRBV21-1 | ASSKALRTATETQY
TRBJ2-1 | TRBV7-2 | ASSSLTTSGGWGEQF
TRBJ1-2 | TRBV6-2/TRBV6-3 | ASSYGSWATGYT
- | TRBV5-6 | ASSRGGTKETQY
TRBJ1-4 | TRBV28 | ASFQQGAANEKLF